Given below is one T cell receptor (beta chain) in context. The sample comes from a study of blood T cell repertoires in COVID-19. Libraries were prepared by immunoSEQ multiplex PCR; TCRdb keeps only in-frame clonotypes and omits some of them. This sample has around 54,000 clones, with roughly 81% found just once. Germline assignment: CDR1 MDHEN and CDR2 SYDVKM. The CDR3 contains 12 residues. V lost 5 bases and J lost 6, with 8 bases in between. Sequenced: peripheral blood. This TCR was recovered from a woman aged 60-75 years with acute or convalescent COVID-19. The rearrangement joins TRBV28 to TRBJ1-5; the D is unclear. The CDR3 coding sequence is TGTGCCAGCAGTCTCGGAGGTCAGCCCCAGCATTTT. It codes for CASSLGGQPQHF.